The entry that follows covers one T cell receptor (beta chain) sequence. Its antigen is as yet unknown. This entry is derived from a study of shared clonotypes between healthy human individuals. Regarding the study as a whole: Relative to memory subsets, naive subsets generally showed larger estimated richness.

Healthy HIV-negative adults without recent acute infections or vaccinations served as donors. Germline CDR1 is SNHLY and CDR2 is FYNNEI. Unmatched junction bases numbered 2, after V lost 7 bases and J lost 2 bases. The CDR3 covers 14 residues. Clones were sequenced by immunoSEQ multiplex PCR, and TCRdb holds only the in-frame ones, with some missing. The sample has 170,000 or so clones, approximately 60% seen once; the top ten hold 10%. The source is a man aged 30 to 45 in good health. The J gene is TRBJ1-5, the V gene TRBV2, with 10 bases identical to TRBD1. Specimen: memory CD4+ T cells sorted from blood. The subset denotes: CD45RA-negative fraction. The CDR3 DNA is TGTGCCAGCACCGGGACAGGGGGCAATCAGCCCCAGCATTTT. It translates to CASTGTGGNQPQHF. Supplemented by reference TRBV2 and TRBJ1-5, the full variable domain reads EPEVTQTPSHQVTQMGQEVILRCVPISNHLYFYWYRQILGQKVEFLVSFYNNEISEKSEIFDDQFSVERPDGSNFTLKIRSTKLEDSAMYFCASTGTGGNQPQHFGDGTRLSIL.